This T cell receptor (beta chain) is from a study of post-analysis software for immune sequencing data. Across the study: The patients showed relapsing-remitting, secondary progressive and progressive-relapsing multiple sclerosis courses. Findings of the study overall: When compared against controls, multiple sclerosis patients showed significantly lower normalized Chao1 diversity. Compared with controls, patients had more of about 5 TRBV segments, including TRBV5-6, TRBV5-1 and TRBV20-1. By F measure, strong co-clustering occurred among samples prepared in the same batch.

This clonotype turned up a few times. Its matching antigen is unknown. From germline, CDR1 is LGHNA and CDR2 YSLEER. Deletions cut 0 bases from V and 6 bases from J, with 18 bases between. The CDR3 extends over 16 amino acids. Included in the TCR beta cDNA libraries were unique molecular identifiers. TCRdb independently ran MiXCR on the PCR reads; one entry per CDR3 protein. The sample shows 400,000 to 500,000 distinct CDR3 sequences, approximately 37% of them seen only once. This receptor was obtained from a girl under 10 years old with multiple sclerosis. The chain joins TRBV4-3 to TRBJ2-7, with D possibly being TRBD2 (6 bases). Sequencing input: blood. The CDR3 spells CASSQDFGGSSREQYF. CDR3 DNA sequence: TGCGCCAGCAGCCAAGATTTTGGGGGGAGCTCGCGCGAGCAGTACTTC.